The 24 T cell receptor beta chains in this list originate from one sample, sequenced in a study of blood T cell repertoires in COVID-19. Data came from immunoSEQ multiplex PCR; TCRdb stores just in-frame clones and leaves some out. Of more than 450,000 clones in the sample, around 90% were seen once. Input material: PBMCs or T cells enriched from blood (not recorded which). Source of these receptors: a woman aged 18 to 35 who had recovered from COVID-19.

The chain recombines TRBV6-5 with TRBJ2-7, with 8 bases aligning to TRBD1. With V trimmed by 3 bases and J by 2 bases, 9 bases remained unmatched. This CDR3 is built from 16 residues. Germline V gene sequence: CDR1 MNHEY, CDR2 SVGAGI. CDR3 DNA: TGTGCCAGCAGTTATATCAAACAGGGGGATGCCTACGAGCAGTACTTC. Its translation is CASSYIKQGDAYEQYF.

Written as DNA, the CDR3 is TGTGCCAGCAGCCGACTATCAGGGGCGGGAAACACCATATATTTT. Encoded protein: CASSRLSGAGNTIYF. The rearrangement joins TRBV3-1 (or the pseudogene TRBV3-2) to TRBJ1-3, with a possible D match to TRBD1 (6 bases). Trimming stripped 4 bases from V and 4 bases from J, with 14 bases between. The CDR3 consists of 15 residues. The germline CDR1 and CDR2 sequences are LGHDT and YNNKEL (reference sequence).

V gene TRBV18 combines with J gene TRBJ2-3; D possibly corresponds to TRBD2 (5 bases). Trimming shortened V by 3 bases and J by 6 bases, and 10 bases separated the two germline ends. This CDR3 region has 13 residues. Germline CDR1 and CDR2: KGHSH and LQKENI. The CDR3 region is CASSPVRADTQYF. The DNA for the CDR3 is TGTGCCAGCTCACCTGTGCGGGCCGATACGCAGTATTTT.

The CDR3 DNA reads as TGCAGCGTTGGTGGACAGGGCTTTAACACTGAAGCTTTCTTT. Encoded protein: CSVGGQGFNTEAFF. The V gene is TRBV29-1, the J gene TRBJ1-1; 8 bases agree with TRBD1. V was pared by 4 bases and J by 2 bases, with 6 bases of the junction left unmatched. The CDR3 length is 14 residues. The germline CDR1 and CDR2 sequences are SQVTM and ANQGSEA.

CDR3 protein: CASSPAQTVVGNYGYTF. CDR3 DNA sequence: TGTGCCAGCAGCCCTGCCCAGACAGTCGTGGGCAACTATGGCTACACCTTC. The chain recombines TRBV6-2 or TRBV6-3 with TRBJ1-2, with a weak D call TRBD1 (5 bases). Germline V gene sequence: CDR1 MNHEY, CDR2 SVGEGT. V was trimmed by 6 bases and J by 2 bases, leaving 22 bases between them. CDR3 length: 17 residues.

The chain has TRBV10-1 and TRBJ1-1, with D hard to call. Trimming shortened V by 2 bases and J by 5 bases, and 9 bases separated the two germline ends. Germline CDR1 WNHNN, CDR2 SYGVQD (reference sequence). The CDR3 runs 13 residues. This CDR3 reads CASSEGGETEAFF. In DNA form, the CDR3 reads TGCGCCAGCAGTGAGGGAGGTGAGACTGAAGCTTTCTTT.

This chain joins TRBV5-1 and TRBJ2-1; 10 nucleotides agree with TRBD2. Losses at the gene ends were 0 bases for V and 5 bases for J; bases not matched to a gene: 5. The CDR3 runs to 16 residues. Germline CDR1 reads SGHRS; CDR2 reads YFSETQ. The CDR3 sequence is CASSLGFTSGDNEQFF. As DNA, the CDR3 is TGCGCCAGCAGCTTGGGATTCACTAGCGGGGACAATGAGCAGTTCTTC.

The J gene is TRBJ1-2, the V gene TRBV19; no definite D call. V was clipped by 10 bases and J by 8 bases, with 20 bases between them. This CDR3 spans 13 amino acids. Germline V CDR1 and CDR2: LNHDA, SQIVND (reference sequence). CDR3 in DNA: TGTGCCACCTGGGCTGGTGGGAGACGAGGCTACACCTTC. It yields the protein CATWAGGRRGYTF.

The CDR3 DNA follows: TGTGCCAGCAGCCAAGTCGCGGCATCCCAGCCCCAGCATTTT. It specifies CASSQVAASQPQHF. This sequence joins TRBV4-2 and TRBJ1-5; the D is unclear. Trimming cost V 1 base and J 7 bases, with 11 bases left between them. This CDR3 spans 14 amino acids. Germline V gene data show CDR1 as LGHNA and CDR2 as YNFKEQ.

The chain links TRBV6-6 to TRBJ1-5, with TRBD1 as a possible D gene (5 bases). This CDR3 has 19 amino acids. V dropped 6 bases and J dropped 4 bases, with 28 bases sitting between them. CDR1 is MNHNY, CDR2 SVGAGI, per germline (reference sequence). The CDR3 region has the DNA TGTGCCAGCAGCTCCGTATCCTGGGGGGGTATAGGAAAAAATCAGCCCCAGCATTTT. It translates to CASSSVSWGGIGKNQPQHF.

This rearrangement joins TRBV25-1 to TRBJ1-6; D not certain. V lost 3 bases to trimming and J lost 0 bases, with 12 bases between them. The germline V gene has CDR1 MGHDK and CDR2 SYGVNS. The CDR3 extends over 17 amino acids. The CDR3, as DNA: TGTGCCAGCAGTGATTCGGGGAAGGGCTCCTATAATTCACCCCTCCACTTT. Protein product: CASSDSGKGSYNSPLHF.

Only a few counts were recorded for this clone. The sample carries other DNA sequences with the same CDR3. This chain uses TRBV5-1 with TRBJ1-1, with D maybe TRBD1 (5 bases). Trimming removed 5 bases at V and 1 base at J, with 9 bases between. CDR3 length equals 13 residues. Per germline, CDR1 SGHRS and CDR2 YFSETQ. Here the CDR3 reads CASSLTENTEAFF. The CDR3 coding sequence is TGCGCCAGCAGTTTGACAGAGAACACTGAAGCTTTCTTT.

V and J are TRBV19 and TRBJ2-7, with TRBD2 matching over 7 bases. With V trimmed by 3 bases and J by 3 bases, 14 bases remained unmatched. The CDR3 loop spans 17 amino acids. CDR1 LNHDA and CDR2 SQIVND come from the germline V gene (reference sequence). This chain's CDR3 is CASSMRANPGLIYEQYF. CDR3 sequence (DNA): TGTGCCAGTAGTATGAGGGCGAATCCGGGACTAATCTACGAGCAGTACTTC.

The chain has TRBV7-2 and TRBJ1-3, with 8 bases that match TRBD1. The CDR3 is 16 residues long. Per the germline V gene, CDR1 is SGHTA and CDR2 is FQGNSA. V lost 2 bases and J lost 3; bases outside the gene matches: 6. DNA for the CDR3: TGTGCCAGCAGCTTAATGTACAGGGGGAATGGAAACACCATATATTTT. Translating gives CASSLMYRGNGNTIYF.

The V gene is TRBV30, the J gene TRBJ2-3; possibly TRBD2 for D (5 bases). V lost 0 bases, J lost 5 bases, and 9 bases lay in between. Germline-derived CDR1 and CDR2 are GTSNPN and SVGIG (reference sequence). This CDR3 spans 13 amino acids. The chain's CDR3 is CAWSVNEGDTQYF. The CDR3 coding sequence is TGTGCCTGGAGTGTCAACGAGGGAGATACGCAGTATTTT.

This clone was observed a single time. The chain joins TRBV27 to TRBJ1-1; 9 bases are shared with TRBD1. CDR3 length: 16 residues. The ends lost 4 bases at V and 6 bases at J; junction bases unmatched: 12. Germline-derived CDR1 and CDR2 are MNHEY and SMNVEV (reference sequence). DNA of the CDR3: TGTGCCAGCAGTTCACTACAGGGGGCGCTGGGCTCTGAAGCTTTCTTT. Translation: CASSSLQGALGSEAFF.

With regard to this clone: Just one base apart from a much larger clone, this may be a read error. The chain recombines TRBV5-5 with TRBJ1-3; tentatively, D is TRBD1 (6 bases). This CDR3 spans 14 amino acids. V lost 2 bases, J lost 0 bases, and 6 bases lay in between. Germline-derived CDR1 and CDR2 are SGHKS and YYEKEE (reference sequence). The DNA of the CDR3 is TGTGCCAGCAGCTTAGGGGGCTCTGGAAACACCATATATTTT. Encoded protein: CASSLGGSGNTIYF.

The chain is built from TRBV4-1 and TRBJ1-1, with a possible D match to TRBD1 (6 bases). Trimming shortened V by 2 bases and J by 7 bases, and 29 bases separated the two germline ends. CDR1 and CDR2 from the germline V gene are MGHRA and YSYEKL. CDR3 length: 19 residues. CDR3 nucleotide sequence: TGCGCCAGCAGCCAACTTTGGGCAAGACAGGTGGGGCCGTCTGGTGAAGCTTTCTTT. It specifies CASSQLWARQVGPSGEAFF.

The V gene is TRBV10-3, the J gene TRBJ2-7; D may be TRBD1 (6 bases). The ends were cut back, 0 bases at V and 0 bases at J, with 15 bases in the middle. The length of the CDR3 is 17 residues. CDR1 is ENHRY, CDR2 SYGVKD, per germline. As DNA, the CDR3 is TGTGCCATCAGTGAGTCAGAGACAGGTCCTCGCTCCTACGAGCAGTACTTC. Its translation is CAISESETGPRSYEQYF.

This clone came up once. The chain employs TRBV18 and TRBJ2-7; weak D call: TRBD1 (6 bases). V was cut by 3 bases and J by 5 bases, with 8 bases left in between. Per the germline V gene, CDR1 is KGHSH and CDR2 is LQKENI. The CDR3 consists of 12 residues. The CDR3 nucleotides read TGTGCCAGCTCACCGGGGGCCCACGAGCAGTACTTC. Amino acids: CASSPGAHEQYF. The full variable domain, with the rest looked up from reference TRBV18 and TRBJ2-7, is NAGVMQNPRHLVRRRGQEARLRCSPMKGHSHVYWYRQLPEEGLKFMVYLQKENIIDESGMPKERFSAEFPKEGPSILRIQQVVRGDSAAYFCASSPGAHEQYFGPGTRLTVT.

The genes are TRBV5-4 and TRBJ2-3; D gene ambiguous. Germline V gene lookup returns CDR1 SGHNT and CDR2 YYREEE (reference sequence). The CDR3 is 14 amino acids. With 1 base removed from V and 2 bases from J, the gap between germline ends came to 8 bases. CDR3 in DNA: TGTGCCAGCAGCTTGCAAGGAGACACAGATACGCAGTATTTT. It codes for CASSLQGDTDTQYF.

This clone was seen a few times. The V and J genes are TRBV28 and TRBJ1-1; TRBD1 might be the D (6 bases). The CDR3 loop spans 11 amino acids. V lost 9 bases and J 7 bases, leaving 12 bases between the germline ends. Germline V gives CDR1 MDHEN, CDR2 SYDVKM. The CDR3, as DNA: TGTGCCAGTACAGGGACCAATGAAGCTTTCTTT. Protein: CASTGTNEAFF. Combining the CDR3 with reference TRBV28 and TRBJ1-1 gives the whole variable domain DVKVTQSSRYLVKRTGEKVFLECVQDMDHENMFWYRQDPGLGLRLIYFSYDVKMKEKGDIPEGYSVSREKKERFSLILESASTNQTSMYLCASTGTNEAFFGQGTRLTVV.

The chain couples TRBV3-1 (or the pseudogene TRBV3-2) to TRBJ2-3; 15 bases align to TRBD2. Germline assignment: CDR1 LGHDT and CDR2 YNNKEL (reference sequence). With 4 bases clipped from V and 2 bases from J, the junction kept 4 bases outside the gene matches. The CDR3 is 17 amino acids. CDR3 protein: CASSLGTSGGPTDTQYF. The CDR3 DNA reads as TGTGCCAGCAGCCTGGGGACTAGCGGGGGGCCCACAGATACGCAGTATTTT.

V gene TRBV9 combines with J gene TRBJ2-5; TRBD2 agrees at 8 bases. V gave up 4 bases and J gave up 2 bases; unmatched junction bases: 7. This CDR3 has 15 residues. Germline CDR1 is SGDLS and CDR2 is YYNGEE. CDR3 residues: CASSPRGGNQETQYF. Written as DNA, the CDR3 is TGTGCCAGCAGCCCCCGGGGGGGGAATCAAGAGACCCAGTACTTC. Combining the CDR3 with reference TRBV9 and TRBJ2-5 gives the whole variable domain DSGVTQTPKHLITATGQRVTLRCSPRSGDLSVYWYQQSLDQGLQFLIQYYNGEERAKGNILERFSAQQFPDLHSELNLSSLELGDSALYFCASSPRGGNQETQYFGPGTRLLVL.